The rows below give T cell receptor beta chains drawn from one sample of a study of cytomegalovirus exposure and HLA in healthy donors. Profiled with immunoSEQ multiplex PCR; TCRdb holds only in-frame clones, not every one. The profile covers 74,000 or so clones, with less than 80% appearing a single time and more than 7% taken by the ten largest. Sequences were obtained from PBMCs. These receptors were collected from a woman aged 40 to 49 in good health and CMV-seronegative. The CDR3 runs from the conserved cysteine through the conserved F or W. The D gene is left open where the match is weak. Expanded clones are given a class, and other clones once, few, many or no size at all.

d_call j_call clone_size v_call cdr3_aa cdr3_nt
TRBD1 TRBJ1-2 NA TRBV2 CASRPQGAFGYTF TGTGCCAGCAGACCCCAGGGGGCCTTTGGCTACACCTTC
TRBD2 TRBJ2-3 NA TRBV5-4 CASKLAGGDTQYF TGTGCCAGCAAACTAGCGGGGGGTGATACGCAGTATTTT
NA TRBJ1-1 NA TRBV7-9 CASSPRNLNTEAFF TGTGCCAGCAGCCCCAGAAATTTGAACACTGAAGCTTTCTTT
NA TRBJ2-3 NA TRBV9 CASSVHTGSVGTDTQYF TGTGCCAGCAGCGTACACACAGGGAGTGTCGGCACAGATACGCAGTATTTT
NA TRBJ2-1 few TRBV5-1 CASSLAQDNEQFF TGCGCCAGCAGCTTGGCACAGGACAATGAGCAGTTCTTC
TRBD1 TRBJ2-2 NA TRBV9 CASSPRTGNTGELFF TGTGCCAGCAGCCCGCGGACAGGGAACACCGGGGAGCTGTTTTTT
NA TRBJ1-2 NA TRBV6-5 CASRPGEGSDGYTF TGTGCCAGCAGACCCGGCGAGGGTAGTGATGGCTACACCTTC
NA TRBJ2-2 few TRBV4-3 CASSQDLGPGELFF TGCGCCAGCAGCCAAGATCTGGGCCCCGGGGAGCTGTTTTTT
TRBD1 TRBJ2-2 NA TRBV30 CAWDGQGMGELFF TGTGCCTGGGACGGACAGGGTATGGGGGAGCTGTTTTTT
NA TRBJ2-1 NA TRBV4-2 CASSQDSGSHNEQFF TGTGCCAGCAGCCAAGATTCCGGGAGTCACAATGAGCAGTTCTTC
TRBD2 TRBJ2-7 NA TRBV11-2 CASSPRTSGTVEQYF TGTGCCAGCAGCCCCCGGACTAGCGGTACAGTGGAGCAGTACTTC
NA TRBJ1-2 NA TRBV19 CASSPTANYGYTF TGTGCCAGTAGTCCGACAGCCAACTATGGCTACACCTTC
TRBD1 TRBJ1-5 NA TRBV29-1 CSVRTGVNQPQHF TGCAGCGTTAGGACAGGGGTAAATCAGCCCCAGCATTTT
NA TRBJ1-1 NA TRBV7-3 CASSSSGVTEAFF TGTGCCAGCAGCTCCTCCGGGGTGACTGAAGCTTTCTTT
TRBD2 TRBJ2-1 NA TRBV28 CTSSPLAGESDEQFF TGTACCAGCAGCCCCTTGGCGGGAGAGAGCGATGAGCAGTTCTTC
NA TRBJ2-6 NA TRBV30 CAWSVQPSGANVLTF TGTGCCTGGAGTGTACAACCCTCTGGGGCCAACGTCCTGACTTTC